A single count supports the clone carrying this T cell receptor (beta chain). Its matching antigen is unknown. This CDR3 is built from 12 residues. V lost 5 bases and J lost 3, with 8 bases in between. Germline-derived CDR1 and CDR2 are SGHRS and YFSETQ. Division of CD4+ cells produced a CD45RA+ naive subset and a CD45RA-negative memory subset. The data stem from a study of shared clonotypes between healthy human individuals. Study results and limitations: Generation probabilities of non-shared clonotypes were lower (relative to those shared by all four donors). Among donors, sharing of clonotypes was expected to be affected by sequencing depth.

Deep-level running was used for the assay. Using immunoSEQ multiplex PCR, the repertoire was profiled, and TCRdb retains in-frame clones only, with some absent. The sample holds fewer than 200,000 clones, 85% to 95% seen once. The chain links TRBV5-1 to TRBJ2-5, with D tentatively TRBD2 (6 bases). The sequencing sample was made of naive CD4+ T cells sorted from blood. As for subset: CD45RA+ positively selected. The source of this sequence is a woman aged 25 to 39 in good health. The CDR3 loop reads CASRLAEETQYF. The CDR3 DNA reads TGCGCCAGCAGACTAGCAGAAGAGACCCAGTACTTC.